This TCR beta chain originates from a study of T cell responses to AZD1222 COVID-19 vaccine. CDR1 is MNHEY, CDR2 SVGAGI, per germline. There are 10 residues in the CDR3. V lost 8 bases, J lost 7 bases, and 8 bases lay in between. Sequencing used immunoSEQ multiplex PCR; TCRdb keeps in-frame clones, though not all of them. The sample contains approximately 190,000 clones, 87% of which appear only once. Sequenced here: peripheral blood, sampled on day 0 of MenACWY control vaccination. The sequence was obtained from an adult in good health. The V call is TRBV6-5, the J call TRBJ1-1; D gene uncertain. The CDR3 DNA sequence: TGTGCCAGCTTCCAGGATGAAGCTTTCTTT. Translating gives CASFQDEAFF.